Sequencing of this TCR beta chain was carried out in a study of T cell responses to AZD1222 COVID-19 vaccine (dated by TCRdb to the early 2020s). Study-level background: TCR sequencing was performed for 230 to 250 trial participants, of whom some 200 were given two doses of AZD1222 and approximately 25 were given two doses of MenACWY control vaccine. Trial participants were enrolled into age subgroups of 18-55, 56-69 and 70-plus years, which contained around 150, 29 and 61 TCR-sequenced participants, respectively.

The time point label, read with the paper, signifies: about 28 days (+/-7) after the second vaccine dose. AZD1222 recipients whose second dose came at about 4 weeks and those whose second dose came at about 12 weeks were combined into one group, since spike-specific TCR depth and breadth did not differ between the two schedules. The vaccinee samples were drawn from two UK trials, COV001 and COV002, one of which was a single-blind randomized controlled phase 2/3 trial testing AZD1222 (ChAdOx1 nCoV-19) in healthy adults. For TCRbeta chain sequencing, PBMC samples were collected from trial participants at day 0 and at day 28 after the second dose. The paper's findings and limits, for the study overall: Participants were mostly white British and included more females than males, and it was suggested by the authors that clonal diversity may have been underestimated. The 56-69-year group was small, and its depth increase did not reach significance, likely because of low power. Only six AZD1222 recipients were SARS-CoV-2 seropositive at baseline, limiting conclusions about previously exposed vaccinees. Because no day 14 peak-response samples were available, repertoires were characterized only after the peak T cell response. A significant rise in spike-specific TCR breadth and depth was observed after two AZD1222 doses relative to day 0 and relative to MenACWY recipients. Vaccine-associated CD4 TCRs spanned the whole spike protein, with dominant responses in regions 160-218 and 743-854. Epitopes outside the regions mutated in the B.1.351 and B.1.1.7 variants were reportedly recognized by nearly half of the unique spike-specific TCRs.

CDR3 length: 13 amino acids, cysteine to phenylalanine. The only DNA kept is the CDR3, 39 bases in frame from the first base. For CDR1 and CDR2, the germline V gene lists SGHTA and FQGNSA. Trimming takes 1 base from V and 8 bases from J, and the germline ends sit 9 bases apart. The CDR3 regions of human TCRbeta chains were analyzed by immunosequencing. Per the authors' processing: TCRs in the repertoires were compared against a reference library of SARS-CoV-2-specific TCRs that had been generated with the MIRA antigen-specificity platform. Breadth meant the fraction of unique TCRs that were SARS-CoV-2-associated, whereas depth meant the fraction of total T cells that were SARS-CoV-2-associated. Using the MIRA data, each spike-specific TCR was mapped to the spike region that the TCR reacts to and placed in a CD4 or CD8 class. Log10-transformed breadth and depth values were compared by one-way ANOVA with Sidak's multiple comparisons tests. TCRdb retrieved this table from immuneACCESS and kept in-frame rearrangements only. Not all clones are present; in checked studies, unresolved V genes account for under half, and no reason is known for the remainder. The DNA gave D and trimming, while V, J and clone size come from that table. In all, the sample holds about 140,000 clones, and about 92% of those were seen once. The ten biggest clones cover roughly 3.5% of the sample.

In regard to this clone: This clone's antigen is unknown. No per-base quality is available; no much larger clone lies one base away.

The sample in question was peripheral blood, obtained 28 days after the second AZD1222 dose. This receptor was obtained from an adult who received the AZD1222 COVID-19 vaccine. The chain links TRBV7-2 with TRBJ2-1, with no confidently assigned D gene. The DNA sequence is TGTGCCAGCAGCTTAGACCCGTCTGATGAGCAGTTCTTC. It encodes CASSLDPSDEQFF.